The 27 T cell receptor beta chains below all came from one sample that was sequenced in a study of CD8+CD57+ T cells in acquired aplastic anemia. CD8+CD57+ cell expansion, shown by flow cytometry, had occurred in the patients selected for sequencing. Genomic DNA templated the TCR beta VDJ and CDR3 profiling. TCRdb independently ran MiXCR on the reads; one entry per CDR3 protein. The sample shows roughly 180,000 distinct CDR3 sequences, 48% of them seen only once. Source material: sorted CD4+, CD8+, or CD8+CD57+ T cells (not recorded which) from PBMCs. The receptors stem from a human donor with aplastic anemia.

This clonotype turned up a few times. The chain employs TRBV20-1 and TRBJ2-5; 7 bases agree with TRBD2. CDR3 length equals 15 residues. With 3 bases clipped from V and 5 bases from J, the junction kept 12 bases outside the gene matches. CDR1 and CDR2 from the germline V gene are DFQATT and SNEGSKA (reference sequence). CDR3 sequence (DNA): TGCAGTGCTAGGAGCGGGGCGCGGGGCGGGGAGACCCAGTACTTC. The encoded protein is CSARSGARGGETQYF.

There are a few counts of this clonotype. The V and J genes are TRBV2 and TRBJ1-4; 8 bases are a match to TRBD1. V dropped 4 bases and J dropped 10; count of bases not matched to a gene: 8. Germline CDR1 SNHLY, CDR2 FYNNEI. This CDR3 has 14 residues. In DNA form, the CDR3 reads TGTGCCAGCAGTGCAGGACAGGGCCCGGGAAAACTGTTTTTT. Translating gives CASSAGQGPGKLFF. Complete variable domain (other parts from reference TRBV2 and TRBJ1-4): EPEVTQTPSHQVTQMGQEVILRCVPISNHLYFYWYRQILGQKVEFLVSFYNNEISEKSEIFDDQFSVERPDGSNFTLKIRSTKLEDSAMYFCASSAGQGPGKLFFGSGTQLSVL.

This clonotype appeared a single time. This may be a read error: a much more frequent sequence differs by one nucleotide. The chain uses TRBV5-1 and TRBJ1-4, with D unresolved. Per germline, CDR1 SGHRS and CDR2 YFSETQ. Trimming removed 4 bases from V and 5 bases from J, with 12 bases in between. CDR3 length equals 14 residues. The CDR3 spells CASSPRVRNEKLFF. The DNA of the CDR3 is TGCGCCAGCAGCCCCCGGGTCAGAAATGAAAAACTGTTTTTT.

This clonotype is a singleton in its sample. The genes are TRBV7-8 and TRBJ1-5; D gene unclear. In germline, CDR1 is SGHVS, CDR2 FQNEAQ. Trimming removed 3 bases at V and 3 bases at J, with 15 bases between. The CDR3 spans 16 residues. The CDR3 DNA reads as TGTGCCAGCAGCTTTGGGTCGGGCAGTTTCAATCAGCCCCAGCATTTT. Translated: CASSFGSGSFNQPQHF.

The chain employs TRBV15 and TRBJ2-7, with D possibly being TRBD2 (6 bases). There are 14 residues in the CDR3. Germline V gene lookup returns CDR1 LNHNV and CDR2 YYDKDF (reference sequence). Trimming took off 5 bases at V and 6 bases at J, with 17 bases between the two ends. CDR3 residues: CATSQPGGSLEQYF. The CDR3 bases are TGTGCCACCAGCCAACCCGGGGGTTCACTCGAGCAGTACTTC.

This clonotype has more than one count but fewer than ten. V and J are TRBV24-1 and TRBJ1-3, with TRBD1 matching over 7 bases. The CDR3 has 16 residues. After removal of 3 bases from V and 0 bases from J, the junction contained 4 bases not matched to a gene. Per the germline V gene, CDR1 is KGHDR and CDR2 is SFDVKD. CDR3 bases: TGTGCCACCAGTGATCGGGACAGCCCCTCTGGAAACACCATATATTTT. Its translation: CATSDRDSPSGNTIYF.

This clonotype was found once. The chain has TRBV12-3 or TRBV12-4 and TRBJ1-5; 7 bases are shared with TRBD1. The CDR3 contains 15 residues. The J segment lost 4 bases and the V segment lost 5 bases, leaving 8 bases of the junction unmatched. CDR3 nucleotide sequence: TGTGCCAGCAGTGGTAGGGCAGGGGGTAATCAGCCCCAGCATTTT. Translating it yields CASSGRAGGNQPQHF.

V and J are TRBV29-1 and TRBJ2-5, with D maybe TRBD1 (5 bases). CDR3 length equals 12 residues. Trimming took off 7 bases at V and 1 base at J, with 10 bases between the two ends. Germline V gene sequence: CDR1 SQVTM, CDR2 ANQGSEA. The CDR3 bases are TGCAGCGCTGACAGTTTCCAAGAGACCCAGTACTTC. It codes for CSADSFQETQYF. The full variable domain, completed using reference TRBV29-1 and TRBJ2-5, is SAVISQKPSRDICQRGTSLTIQCQVDSQVTMMFWYRQQPGQSLTLIATANQGSEATYESGFVIDKFPISRPNLTFSTLTVSNMSPEDSSIYLCSADSFQETQYFGPGTRLLVL.

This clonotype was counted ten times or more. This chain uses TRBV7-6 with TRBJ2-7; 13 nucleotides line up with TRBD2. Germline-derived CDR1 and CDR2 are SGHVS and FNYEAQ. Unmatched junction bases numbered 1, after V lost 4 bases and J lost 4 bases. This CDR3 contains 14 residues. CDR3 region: CASSSGLAGYEQYF. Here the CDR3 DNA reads TGTGCCAGCAGCTCGGGACTAGCGGGGTACGAGCAGTACTTC.

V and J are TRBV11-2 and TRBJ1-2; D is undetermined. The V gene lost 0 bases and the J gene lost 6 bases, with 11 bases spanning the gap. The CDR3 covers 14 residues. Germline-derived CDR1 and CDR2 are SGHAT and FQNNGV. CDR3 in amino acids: CASSLDDRSHGYTF. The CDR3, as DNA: TGTGCCAGCAGCTTAGATGATAGGTCCCATGGCTACACCTTC. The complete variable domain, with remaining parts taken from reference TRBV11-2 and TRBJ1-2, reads EAGVAQSPRYKIIEKRQSVAFWCNPISGHATLYWYQQILGQGPKLLIQFQNNGVVDDSQLPKDRFSAERLKGVDSTLKIQPAKLEDSAVYLCASSLDDRSHGYTFGSGTRLTVV.

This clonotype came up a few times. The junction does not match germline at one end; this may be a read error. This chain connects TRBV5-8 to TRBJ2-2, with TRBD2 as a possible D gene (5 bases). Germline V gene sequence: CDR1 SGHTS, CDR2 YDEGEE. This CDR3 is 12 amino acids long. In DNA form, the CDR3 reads TGTGCCAGCAGCTGGAGCACCGGGGAGATGTTTTTT. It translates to CASSWSTGEMFF.

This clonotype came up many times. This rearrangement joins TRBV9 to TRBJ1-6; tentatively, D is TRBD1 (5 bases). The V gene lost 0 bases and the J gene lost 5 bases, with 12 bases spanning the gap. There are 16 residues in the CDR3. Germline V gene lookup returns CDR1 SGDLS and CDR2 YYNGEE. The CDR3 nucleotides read TGTGCCAGCAGCGTAGGGCCACAGGTGAATAATTCACCCCTCCACTTT. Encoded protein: CASSVGPQVNNSPLHF.

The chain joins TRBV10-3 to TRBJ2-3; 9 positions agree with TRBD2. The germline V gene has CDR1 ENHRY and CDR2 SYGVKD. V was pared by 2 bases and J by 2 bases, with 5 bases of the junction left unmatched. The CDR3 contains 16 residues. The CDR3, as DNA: TGTGCCATCAGTGAGGTGGCTAGCGGGGTCACAGATACGCAGTATTTT. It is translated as CAISEVASGVTDTQYF.

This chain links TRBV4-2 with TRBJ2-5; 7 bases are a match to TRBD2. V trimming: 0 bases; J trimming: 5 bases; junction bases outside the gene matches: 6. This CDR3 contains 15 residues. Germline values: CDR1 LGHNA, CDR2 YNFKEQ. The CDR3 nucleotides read TGTGCCAGCAGCCAAGAATCGGGGGGTGGGGAGACCCAGTACTTC. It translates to CASSQESGGGETQYF.

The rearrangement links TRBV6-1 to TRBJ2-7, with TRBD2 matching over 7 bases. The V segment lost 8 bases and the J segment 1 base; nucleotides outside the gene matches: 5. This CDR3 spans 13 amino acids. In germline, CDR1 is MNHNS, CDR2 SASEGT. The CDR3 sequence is CASSTSDSYEQYF. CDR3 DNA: TGTGCCAGCTCCACTAGCGATTCCTACGAGCAGTACTTC.

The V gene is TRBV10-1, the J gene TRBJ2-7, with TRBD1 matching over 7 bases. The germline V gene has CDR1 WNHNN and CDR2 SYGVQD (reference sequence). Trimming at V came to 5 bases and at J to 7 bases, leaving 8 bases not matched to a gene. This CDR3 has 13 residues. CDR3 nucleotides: TGCGCCAGCAGTAGAGGGACAGTCGAAGAGCAGTACTTC. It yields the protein CASSRGTVEEQYF.

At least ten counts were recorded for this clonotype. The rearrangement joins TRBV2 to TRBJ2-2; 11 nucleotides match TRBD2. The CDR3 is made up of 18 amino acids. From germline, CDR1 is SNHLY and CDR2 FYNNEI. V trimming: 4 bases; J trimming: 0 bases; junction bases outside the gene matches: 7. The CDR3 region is CASSGLAGGLSNTGELFF. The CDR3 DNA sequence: TGTGCCAGCAGTGGGCTAGCGGGGGGACTTTCGAACACCGGGGAGCTGTTTTTT.

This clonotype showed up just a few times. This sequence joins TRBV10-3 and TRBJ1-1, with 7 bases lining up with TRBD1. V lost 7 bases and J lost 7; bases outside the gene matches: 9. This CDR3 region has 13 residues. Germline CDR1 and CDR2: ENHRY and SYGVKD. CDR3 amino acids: CAIMMRQGGEAFF. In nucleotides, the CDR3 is TGTGCCATCATGATGCGACAGGGCGGTGAAGCTTTCTTT.

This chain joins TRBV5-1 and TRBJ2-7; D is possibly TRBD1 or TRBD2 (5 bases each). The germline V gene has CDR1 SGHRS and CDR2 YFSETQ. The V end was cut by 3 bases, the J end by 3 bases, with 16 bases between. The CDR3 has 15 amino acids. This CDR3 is CASSWRRGFLYEQYF. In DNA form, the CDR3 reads TGCGCCAGCAGCTGGAGACGGGGCTTTCTCTACGAGCAGTACTTC. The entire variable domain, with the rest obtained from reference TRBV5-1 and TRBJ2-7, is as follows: KAGVTQTPRYLIKTRGQQVTLSCSPISGHRSVSWYQQTPGQGLQFLFEYFSETQRNKGNFPGRFSGRQFSNSRSEMNVSTLELGDSALYLCASSWRRGFLYEQYFGPGTRLTVT.

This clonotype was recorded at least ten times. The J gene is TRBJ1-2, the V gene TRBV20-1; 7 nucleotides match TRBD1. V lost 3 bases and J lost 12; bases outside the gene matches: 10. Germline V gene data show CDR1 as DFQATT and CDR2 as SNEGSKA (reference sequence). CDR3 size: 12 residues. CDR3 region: CSASKQGKGHTF. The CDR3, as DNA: TGCAGTGCTAGCAAACAGGGGAAGGGCCACACCTTC.

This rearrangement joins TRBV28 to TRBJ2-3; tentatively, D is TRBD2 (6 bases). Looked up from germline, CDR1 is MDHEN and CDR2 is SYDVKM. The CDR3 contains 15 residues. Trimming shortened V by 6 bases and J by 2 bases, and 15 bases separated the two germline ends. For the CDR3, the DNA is TGTGCCAGCAGCCACATTGGAGGGAACACAGATACGCAGTATTTT. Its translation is CASSHIGGNTDTQYF.

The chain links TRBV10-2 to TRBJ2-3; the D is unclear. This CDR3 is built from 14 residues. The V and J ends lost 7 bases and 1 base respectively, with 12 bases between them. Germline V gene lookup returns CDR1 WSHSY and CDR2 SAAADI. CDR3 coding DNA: TGCGCCAGCACCCGGACGGGCGGCACAGATACGCAGTATTTT. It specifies CASTRTGGTDTQYF.

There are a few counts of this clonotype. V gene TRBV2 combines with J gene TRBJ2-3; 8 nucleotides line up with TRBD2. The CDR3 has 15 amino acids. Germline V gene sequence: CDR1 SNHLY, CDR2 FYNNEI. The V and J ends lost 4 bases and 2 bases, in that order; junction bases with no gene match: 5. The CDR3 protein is CASSGTSSITDTQYF. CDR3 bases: TGTGCCAGCAGTGGGACTAGCTCAATCACAGATACGCAGTATTTT.

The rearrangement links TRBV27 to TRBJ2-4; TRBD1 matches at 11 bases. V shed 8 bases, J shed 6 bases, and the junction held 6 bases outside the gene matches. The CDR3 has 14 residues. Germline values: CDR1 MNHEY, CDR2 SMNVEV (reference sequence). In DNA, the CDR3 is TGTGCCAGCGGTGTAGGGACAGGGGGAAACATTCAGTACTTC. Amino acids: CASGVGTGGNIQYF.

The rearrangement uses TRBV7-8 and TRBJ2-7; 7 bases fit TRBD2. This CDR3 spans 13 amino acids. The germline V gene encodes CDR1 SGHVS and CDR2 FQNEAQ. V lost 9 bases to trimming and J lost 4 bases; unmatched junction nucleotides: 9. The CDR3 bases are TGTGCCAGTTTGGGGGAGGGTGAATACGAGCAGTACTTC. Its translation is CASLGEGEYEQYF.

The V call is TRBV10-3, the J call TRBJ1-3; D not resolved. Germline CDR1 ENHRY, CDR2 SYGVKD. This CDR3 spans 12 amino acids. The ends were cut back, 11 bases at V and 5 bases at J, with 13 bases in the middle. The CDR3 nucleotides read TGTGCCGCACAGAGTCTGAGAAACACCATATATTTT. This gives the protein CAAQSLRNTIYF.

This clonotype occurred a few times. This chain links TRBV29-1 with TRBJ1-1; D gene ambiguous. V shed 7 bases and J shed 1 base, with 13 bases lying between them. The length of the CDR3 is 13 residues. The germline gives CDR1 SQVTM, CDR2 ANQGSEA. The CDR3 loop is CSAMDASNTEAFF. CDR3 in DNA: TGCAGCGCTATGGACGCCTCGAACACTGAAGCTTTCTTT.